Listed here is a single T cell receptor (beta chain). Its target is not known. The assay was immunoSEQ multiplex PCR, and TCRdb's table has in-frame clones only and misses some. The profile covers about 6,500 clones, with approximately 66% appearing a single time and approximately 6.4% taken by the ten largest. The V and J ends lost 2 bases and 2 bases, in that order; junction bases with no gene match: 3. Germline assignment: CDR1 SEHNR and CDR2 FQNEAQ (reference sequence). The CDR3 totals 15 residues. This entry belongs to a study of coeliac disease. Study background: The study queried TRBV7-2 bias without high-resolution HLA data. Regarding the study as a whole: Of coeliac lamina propria samples, about 55% of the 18 held published gliadin-specific TRB sequences, versus 1 of 6 controls. Control samples showed higher TRB and TRG clonality than intraepithelial and lamina propria samples in active celiac disease. The authors judged this method unsuitable for unbiased gliadin-specific T cell detection.

Sequenced input: lamina propria lymphocytes from the gut. The V and J genes are TRBV7-9 and TRBJ2-1, with 7 bases matching TRBD2. This receptor was taken from a man in his fifties with active celiac disease. CDR3 amino acids: CASSLPGGPYNEQFF. CDR3 in DNA: TGTGCCAGCAGCTTACCGGGAGGACCCTACAATGAGCAGTTCTTC.